The clone carrying this T cell receptor beta chain was counted once. Its specificity is unknown. This sample is part of a study of cytomegalovirus exposure and HLA in healthy donors. Study overall: HLA-typed donors were the source of approximately 85 million unique TCRs held in an early data release.

PCR used 60 Vbeta primers and 13 Jbeta primers. Original data processing: A follow-up analysis tallied 65 million to 80 million unique TCR beta chains, roughly 11 million shared. Sequencing was performed with immunoSEQ multiplex PCR; in TCRdb, only in-frame clones are kept and a portion is missing. Clonal size and the V and J genes are those of that table, whereas D and trimming came from the DNA. The table has 250,000 to 300,000 clones, roughly four fifths seen once. Findings of the study overall: A later analysis by the authors found several of the most significant clusters apparently linked to common viral pathogens. TCR association rates varied by HLA locus in a later analysis, with DRB1 highest and HLA-C lowest.

Germline CDR1 is MNHNY and CDR2 is SVGAGI (reference sequence). The CDR3 sequence is 14 residues long. The clonotype comes from a woman in her thirties or forties in good health and CMV-seropositive. Sequencing was done on a sample of PBMCs. The V call is TRBV6-6, the J call TRBJ2-5; 8 bases map to TRBD1. The better agreement between TRBJ2-7 and the DNA end casts doubt on the J call. CDR3 sequence reads: CASSLGTGIYEQYF. The CDR3 coding sequence is TGTGCCAGCAGTCTAGGGACAGGAATCTACGAGCAGTACTTC.